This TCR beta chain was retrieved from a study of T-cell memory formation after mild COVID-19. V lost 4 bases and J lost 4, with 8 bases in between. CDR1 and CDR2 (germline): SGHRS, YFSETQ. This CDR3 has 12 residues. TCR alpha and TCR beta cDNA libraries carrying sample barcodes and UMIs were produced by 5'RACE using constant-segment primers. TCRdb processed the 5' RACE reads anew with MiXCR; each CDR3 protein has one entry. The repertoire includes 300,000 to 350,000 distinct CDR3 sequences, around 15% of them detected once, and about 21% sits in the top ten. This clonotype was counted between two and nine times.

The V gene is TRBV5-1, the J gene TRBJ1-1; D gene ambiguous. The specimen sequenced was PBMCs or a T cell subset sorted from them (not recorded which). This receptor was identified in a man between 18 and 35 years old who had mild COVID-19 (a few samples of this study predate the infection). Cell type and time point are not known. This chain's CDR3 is CASSERATEAFF. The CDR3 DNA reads TGCGCCAGCAGCGAGAGGGCCACTGAAGCTTTCTTT.